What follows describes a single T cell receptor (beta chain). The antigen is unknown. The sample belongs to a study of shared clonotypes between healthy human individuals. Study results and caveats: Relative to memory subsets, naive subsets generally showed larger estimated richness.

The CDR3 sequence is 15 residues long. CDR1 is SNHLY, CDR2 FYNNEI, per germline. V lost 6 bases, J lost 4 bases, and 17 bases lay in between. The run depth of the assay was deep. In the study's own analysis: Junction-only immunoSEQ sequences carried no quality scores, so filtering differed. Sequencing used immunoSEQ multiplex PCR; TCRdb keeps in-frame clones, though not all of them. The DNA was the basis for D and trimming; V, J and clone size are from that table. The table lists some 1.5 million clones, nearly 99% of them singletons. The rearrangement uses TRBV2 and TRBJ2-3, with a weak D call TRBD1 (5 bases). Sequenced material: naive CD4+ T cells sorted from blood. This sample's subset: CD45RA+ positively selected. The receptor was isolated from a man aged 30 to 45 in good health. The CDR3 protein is CASSLGQGVPDTQYF. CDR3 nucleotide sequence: TGTGCCAGCAGCTTAGGGCAGGGTGTCCCAGATACGCAGTATTTT.